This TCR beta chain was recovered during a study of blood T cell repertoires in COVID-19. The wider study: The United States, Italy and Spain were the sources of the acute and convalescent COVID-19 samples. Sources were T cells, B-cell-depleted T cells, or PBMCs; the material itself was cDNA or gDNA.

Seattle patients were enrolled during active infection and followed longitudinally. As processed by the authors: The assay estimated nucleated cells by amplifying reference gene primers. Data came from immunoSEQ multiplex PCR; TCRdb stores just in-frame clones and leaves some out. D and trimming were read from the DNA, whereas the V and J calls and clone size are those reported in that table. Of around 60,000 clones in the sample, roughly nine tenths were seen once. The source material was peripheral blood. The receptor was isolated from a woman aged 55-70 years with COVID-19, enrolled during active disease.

The CDR3 here is CASSLEGRAGDGYTF. Here the CDR3 DNA reads TGTGCCAGCAGCTTGGAAGGTCGGGCAGGGGATGGCTACACCTTC. This rearrangement joins TRBV5-4 to TRBJ1-2, with a weak D call TRBD1 (6 bases). The germline V and J ends were trimmed by 0 bases and 6 bases, with 15 bases remaining between them. Germline V gives CDR1 SGHNT, CDR2 YYREEE (reference sequence). The CDR3 spans 15 residues.